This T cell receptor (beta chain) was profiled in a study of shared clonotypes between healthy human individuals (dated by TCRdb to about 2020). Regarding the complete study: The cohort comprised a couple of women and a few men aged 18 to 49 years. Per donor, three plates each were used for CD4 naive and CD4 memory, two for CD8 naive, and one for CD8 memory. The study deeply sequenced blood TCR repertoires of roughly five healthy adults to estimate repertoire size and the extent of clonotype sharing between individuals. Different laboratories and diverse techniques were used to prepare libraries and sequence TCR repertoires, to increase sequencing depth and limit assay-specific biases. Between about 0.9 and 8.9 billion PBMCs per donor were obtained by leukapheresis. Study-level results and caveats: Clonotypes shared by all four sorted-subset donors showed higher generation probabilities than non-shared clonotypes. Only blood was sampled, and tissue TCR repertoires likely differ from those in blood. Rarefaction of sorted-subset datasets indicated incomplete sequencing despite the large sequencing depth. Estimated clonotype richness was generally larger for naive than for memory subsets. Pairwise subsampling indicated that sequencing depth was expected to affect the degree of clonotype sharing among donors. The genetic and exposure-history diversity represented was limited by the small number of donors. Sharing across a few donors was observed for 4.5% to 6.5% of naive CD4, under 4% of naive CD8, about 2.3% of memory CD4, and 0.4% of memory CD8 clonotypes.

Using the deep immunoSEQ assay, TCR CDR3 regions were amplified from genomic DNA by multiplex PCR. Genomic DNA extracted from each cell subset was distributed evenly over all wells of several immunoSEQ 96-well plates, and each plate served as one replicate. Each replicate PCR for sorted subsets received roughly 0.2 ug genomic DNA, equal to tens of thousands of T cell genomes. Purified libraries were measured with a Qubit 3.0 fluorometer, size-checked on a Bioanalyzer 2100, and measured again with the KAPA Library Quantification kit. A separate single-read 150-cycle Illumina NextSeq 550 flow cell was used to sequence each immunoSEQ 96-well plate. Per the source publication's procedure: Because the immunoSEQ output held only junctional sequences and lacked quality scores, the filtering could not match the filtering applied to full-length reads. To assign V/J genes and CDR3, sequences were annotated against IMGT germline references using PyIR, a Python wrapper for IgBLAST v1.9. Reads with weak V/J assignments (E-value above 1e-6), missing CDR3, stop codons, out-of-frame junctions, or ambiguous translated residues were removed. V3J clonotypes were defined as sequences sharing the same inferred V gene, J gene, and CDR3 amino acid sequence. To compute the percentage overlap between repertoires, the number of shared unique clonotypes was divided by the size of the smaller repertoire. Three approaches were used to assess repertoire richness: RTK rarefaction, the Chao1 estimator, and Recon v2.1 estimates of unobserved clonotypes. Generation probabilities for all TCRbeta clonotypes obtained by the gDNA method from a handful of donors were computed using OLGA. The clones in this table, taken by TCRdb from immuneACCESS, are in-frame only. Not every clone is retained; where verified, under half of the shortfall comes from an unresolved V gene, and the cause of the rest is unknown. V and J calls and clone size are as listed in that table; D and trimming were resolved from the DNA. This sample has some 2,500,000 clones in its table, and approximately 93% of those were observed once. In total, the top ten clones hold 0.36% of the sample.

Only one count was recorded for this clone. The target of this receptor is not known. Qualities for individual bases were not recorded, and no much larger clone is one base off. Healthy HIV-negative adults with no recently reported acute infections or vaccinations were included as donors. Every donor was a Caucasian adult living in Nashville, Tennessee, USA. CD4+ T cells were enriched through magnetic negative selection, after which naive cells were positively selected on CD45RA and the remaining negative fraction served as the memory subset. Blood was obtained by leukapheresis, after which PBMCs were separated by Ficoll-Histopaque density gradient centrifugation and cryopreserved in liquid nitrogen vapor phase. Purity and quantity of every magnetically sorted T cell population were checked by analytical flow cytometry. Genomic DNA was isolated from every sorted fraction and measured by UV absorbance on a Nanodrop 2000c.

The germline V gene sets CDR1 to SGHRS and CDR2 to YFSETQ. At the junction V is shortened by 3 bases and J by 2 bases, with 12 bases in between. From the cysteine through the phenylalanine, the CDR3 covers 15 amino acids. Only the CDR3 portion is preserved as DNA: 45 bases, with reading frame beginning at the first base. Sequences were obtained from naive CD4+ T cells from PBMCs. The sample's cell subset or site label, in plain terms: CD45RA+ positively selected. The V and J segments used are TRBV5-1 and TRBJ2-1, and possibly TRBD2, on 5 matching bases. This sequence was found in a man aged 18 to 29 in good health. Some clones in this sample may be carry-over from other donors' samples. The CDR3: CASSSAGGAYNEQFF. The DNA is TGCGCCAGCAGCTCTGCGGGCGGAGCCTACAATGAGCAGTTCTTC.